The 20 T cell receptor beta chains given below trace back to one sample, sequenced in a study of post-analysis software for immune sequencing data. These receptors lack a known antigen. Overall study results and limits: There were five TRBV segments more frequent in patients than controls, and TRBV5-6, TRBV5-1 and TRBV20-1 were among them.

The TCR beta cDNA libraries carried unique molecular identifiers. In TCRdb, the PCR reads were re-called with MiXCR into one record per CDR3 protein. The repertoire includes over 300,000 distinct CDR3 sequences, around a third of them detected once, and around an eighth sits in the top ten. The sample comprised blood. These receptors were taken from a girl aged 5-17 years with multiple sclerosis.

The rearrangement joins TRBV6-6 to TRBJ2-7; D is unresolved. In germline, CDR1 is MNHNY, CDR2 SVGAGI (reference sequence). V lost 2 bases to trimming and J lost 6 bases, with 8 bases between them. The CDR3 consists of 12 residues. As DNA, the CDR3 is TGTGCCAGCAGTTACATAAGAAGCGAGCAGTACTTC. Translating gives CASSYIRSEQYF.

The chain recombines TRBV28 with TRBJ2-3, with TRBD2 matching over 7 bases. Germline V gives CDR1 MDHEN, CDR2 SYDVKM. The CDR3 is 16 amino acids. The V gene end was trimmed by 3 bases and the J gene end by 0 bases; junction bases not matched to a gene: 6. The CDR3 spells CASSLGSGHSTDTQYF. The CDR3 DNA sequence: TGTGCCAGCAGTTTGGGTAGCGGGCATAGCACAGATACGCAGTATTTT.

A note on this clonotype: One end of the junction fails to match germline, which may point to a read error. This chain joins TRBV7-9 and TRBJ2-7, with D uncertain. The germline V gene encodes CDR1 SEHNR and CDR2 FQNEAQ (reference sequence). This CDR3 comprises 12 residues. Here the CDR3 reads CASSSRIYDQYF. The CDR3 DNA sequence: TGTGCCAGCAGCTCAAGGATCTACGATCAGTACTTC.

The chain carries TRBV2 and TRBJ1-5, with 8 bases matching TRBD1. Germline V CDR1 and CDR2: SNHLY, FYNNEI. V lost 6 bases to trimming and J lost 5 bases; unmatched junction nucleotides: 3. This CDR3 contains 13 residues. CDR3 sequence: CASSTGGYQPQHF. CDR3 sequence (DNA): TGTGCCAGCAGCACAGGGGGTTATCAGCCCCAGCATTTT.

This clonotype has just a few counts. This chain joins TRBV3-1 and TRBJ1-1; D remains unclear. Germline V lookup: CDR1 LGHDT, CDR2 YNNKEL (reference sequence). This CDR3 comprises 15 residues. The V and J ends lost 4 bases and 1 base respectively, with 13 bases between them. CDR3 DNA: TGTGCCAGCAGCCCCCGCGCGGAGGGGAACACTGAAGCTTTCTTT. Protein product: CASSPRAEGNTEAFF.

A few counts support this clonotype. The genes are TRBV5-5 and TRBJ2-7; possible D gene TRBD1, 6 bases. This CDR3 has 15 residues. The ends were cut back, 1 base at V and 2 bases at J, with 13 bases in the middle. Germline V gene sequence: CDR1 SGHKS, CDR2 YYEKEE (reference sequence). The CDR3 spells CASSLRPGATYEQYF. The CDR3 DNA is TGTGCCAGCAGCTTGCGGCCAGGGGCGACCTACGAGCAGTACTTC.

The genes are TRBV3-1 and TRBJ2-7; 7 bases line up with TRBD2. CDR3 length: 16 amino acids. The germline V gene encodes CDR1 LGHDT and CDR2 YNNKEL (reference sequence). V gave up 3 bases and J gave up 0 bases; unmatched junction bases: 8. CDR3 sequence reads: CASSHPGTTSSYEQYF. CDR3 DNA: TGTGCCAGCAGCCACCCCGGGACTACCAGCTCCTACGAGCAGTACTTC.

The chain carries TRBV7-9 and TRBJ2-3; 8 bases agree with TRBD2. After removal of 2 bases from V and 5 bases from J, the junction contained 6 bases not matched to a gene. CDR1 is SEHNR and CDR2 is FQNEAQ in the germline V gene (reference sequence). CDR3 size: 15 residues. The CDR3 here is CASSLLSGAEDTQYF. The CDR3 bases are TGTGCCAGCAGCTTACTTAGCGGGGCGGAAGATACGCAGTATTTT.

This chain joins TRBV19 and TRBJ2-5; 9 bases agree with TRBD2. This CDR3 has 15 amino acids. Germline V lookup: CDR1 LNHDA, CDR2 SQIVND (reference sequence). The ends lost 3 bases at V and 2 bases at J; junction bases unmatched: 4. The CDR3 here is CASSIFAGGQETQYF. For the CDR3, the DNA is TGTGCCAGTAGTATCTTTGCGGGGGGGCAAGAGACCCAGTACTTC.

This clonotype was counted only a few times. This rearrangement joins TRBV5-6 to TRBJ2-1; 9 nucleotides match TRBD2. Germline assignment: CDR1 SGHDT and CDR2 YYEEEE. The CDR3 contains 19 residues. V shed 7 bases, J shed 5 bases, and the junction held 22 bases outside the gene matches. The CDR3 sequence is CASRSGLWRGGRGDNEQFF. CDR3 bases: TGTGCCAGCCGCTCCGGCCTGTGGCGGGGGGGCCGGGGGGACAATGAGCAGTTCTTC.

CDR3 in amino acids: CSAGHRTSGGLYNEQFF. CDR3 DNA sequence: TGCAGTGCTGGGCACCGGACTAGCGGGGGCCTCTACAATGAGCAGTTCTTC. The rearrangement links TRBV20-1 to TRBJ2-1, with 13 bases lining up with TRBD2. The CDR3 is 17 residues long. Germline V gene data show CDR1 as DFQATT and CDR2 as SNEGSKA (reference sequence). Unmatched junction bases numbered 10, after V lost 5 bases and J lost 3 bases.

The V call is TRBV7-9, the J call TRBJ2-3; 7 bases agree with TRBD1. The CDR3 consists of 16 residues. The germline V gene has CDR1 SEHNR and CDR2 FQNEAQ (reference sequence). The junction had 8 bases not matched to a gene; V was cut back by 5 bases and J by 0 bases. CDR3 region: CASSPKQGWSTDTQYF. The CDR3 region has the DNA TGTGCCAGCAGCCCTAAACAGGGGTGGAGCACAGATACGCAGTATTTT.

Concerning this clonotype itself: No conserved phenylalanine or tryptophan ends this CDR3, so it is likely a read error. The chain couples TRBV3-1 to TRBJ2-3; 10 nucleotides agree with TRBD2. Germline CDR1 and CDR2: LGHDT and YNNKEL (reference sequence). The CDR3 sequence is 16 residues long. V lost 4 bases to trimming and J lost 3 bases; unmatched junction nucleotides: 7. This CDR3 reads CASSPLASGGTDTQYC. DNA for the CDR3: TGTGCCAGCAGCCCCTTGGCTAGCGGGGGTACAGATACGCAGTATTGT.

This clonotype was seen only once. The V and J genes are TRBV5-1 and TRBJ2-1; a weak D match, TRBD1 (5 bases). Trimming took 4 bases from V and 8 from J, leaving 16 bases between them. This CDR3 has 14 amino acids. CDR1 and CDR2 from the germline V gene are SGHRS and YFSETQ. CDR3 residues: CASSNHPGMDEQFF. Here the CDR3 DNA reads TGCGCCAGCAGCAACCACCCAGGGATGGATGAGCAGTTCTTC.

This clonotype was seen at least ten times. The chain joins TRBV12-3 or TRBV12-4 to TRBJ1-1; no firm D call. The CDR3 covers 13 residues. Trimming shortened V by 3 bases and J by 0 bases, and 5 bases separated the two germline ends. CDR3 loop: CASSLLMNTEAFF. The CDR3 nucleotides are TGTGCCAGCAGTTTGTTGATGAACACTGAAGCTTTCTTT.

This clonotype was counted only a few times. Relative to the germline gene, one junction end is altered; a read error may explain this. The chain is built from TRBV6-2 or TRBV6-3 and TRBJ1-1; D not certain. This CDR3 is built from 15 residues. From germline, CDR1 is MNHEY and CDR2 SVGEGT. As DNA, the CDR3 is TGTGCCAGCAGTTACGGGCCCCGGGCGAACACTGAAGTTTTCTTT. It specifies CASSYGPRANTEVFF.

The genes are TRBV15 and TRBJ2-1, with D perhaps TRBD2 (5 bases). Trimming took off 0 bases at V and 5 bases at J, with 14 bases between the two ends. This CDR3 has 16 residues. CDR1 LNHNV and CDR2 YYDKDF come from the germline V gene (reference sequence). The DNA of the CDR3 is TGTGCCACCAGCAGAGATGGCGGGCCTAACAACAATGAGCAGTTCTTC. Protein: CATSRDGGPNNNEQFF. The whole variable domain, remainder taken from reference TRBV15 and TRBJ2-1, is DAMVIQNPRYQVTQFGKPVTLSCSQTLNHNVMYWYQQKSSQAPKLLFHYYDKDFNNEADTPDNFQSRRPNTSFCFLDIRSPGLGDTAMYLCATSRDGGPNNNEQFFGPGTRLTVL.

The rearrangement links TRBV6-6 to TRBJ1-2; 9 bases line up with TRBD1. There are 15 residues in the CDR3. Germline V gene sequence: CDR1 MNHNY, CDR2 SVGAGI (reference sequence). J gave up 3 bases and V 2 bases, and 4 bases lay outside the gene matches. The CDR3 DNA is TGTGCCAGCAGTTACACCCGACAGGGGGACTATGGCTACACCTTC. It encodes CASSYTRQGDYGYTF.

The chain has TRBV7-9 and TRBJ2-4; no reliable D call. V dropped 3 bases and J dropped 5 bases, with 2 bases sitting between them. The germline CDR1 and CDR2 sequences are SEHNR and FQNEAQ (reference sequence). The CDR3 loop spans 11 amino acids. This CDR3 reads CASSFENIQYF. DNA for the CDR3: TGTGCCAGCAGCTTTGAAAACATTCAGTACTTC.

The chain couples TRBV10-3 to TRBJ2-7, with D uncertain. This CDR3 region has 15 residues. Germline-derived CDR1 and CDR2 are ENHRY and SYGVKD. V gave up 3 bases and J gave up 0 bases, with 12 bases separating them. CDR3 DNA sequence: TGTGCCATCAGTGACGCCCAGACCCTCTCCTACGAGCAGTACTTC. It encodes CAISDAQTLSYEQYF.